These 24 T cell receptor beta chains were sequenced from one sample in a study of T cells expressing NK-cell markers. TCRdb reprocessed the 5' RACE reads and keeps a single row for each CDR3 protein, giving no DNA. Its table records about 260,000 distinct CDR3 sequences. The specimen sequenced was blood T cells: a sorted CD56 or NKG2C T cell subset, CD4+ or CD8+ T cells, or bulk PBMC T cells (not recorded which). All receptors derive from a woman between 18 and 75 years old in good health.

This CDR3 is CASSSIGQGIQETQYF. This chain uses TRBV5-1 with TRBJ2-5; without DNA, the TCRdb call of TRBD1 cannot be checked. Germline CDR1 SGHRS, CDR2 YFSETQ. There are 16 residues in the CDR3.

J is TRBJ1-2 and V is TRBV25-1; TCRdb gives TRBD1 as the D gene, but with no DNA this cannot be confirmed. Germline V gives CDR1 MGHDK, CDR2 SYGVNS. The CDR3 extends over 14 amino acids. CDR3 in amino acids: CASSELGPAYGYTF.

The chain recombines TRBV5-1 with TRBJ2-1; the D call from TCRdb, TRBD2, cannot be confirmed without DNA. This CDR3 is 16 amino acids long. Germline V lookup: CDR1 SGHRS, CDR2 YFSETQ. The CDR3 loop is CASSSQAGTSGIEQFF.

The genes are TRBV6-1 and TRBJ1-4; TCRdb gives TRBD1 as the D gene, but with no DNA this cannot be confirmed. Germline assignment: CDR1 MNHNS and CDR2 SASEGT. The CDR3 is made up of 16 amino acids. The CDR3 is CASLGPTAETNEKLFF.

The rearrangement uses TRBV20-1 and TRBJ1-5; TCRdb outputs TRBD1, but without DNA this stays unchecked. The CDR3 contains 14 residues. The germline gives CDR1 DFQATT, CDR2 SNEGSKA (reference sequence). The chain's CDR3 is CSAVGRSWGQPQHF.

J is TRBJ2-3 and V is TRBV7-9; as DNA is missing, the TRBD1 call by TCRdb cannot be tested. Germline values: CDR1 SEHNR, CDR2 FQNEAQ (reference sequence). CDR3 length: 15 amino acids. This CDR3 reads CASALSGTAPDTQYF.

The genes are TRBV5-5 and TRBJ2-1; with no DNA, the TCRdb D assignment of TRBD2 cannot be verified. Germline V gene data show CDR1 as SGHKS and CDR2 as YYEKEE (reference sequence). This CDR3 region has 15 residues. CDR3 protein: CASSLRLEAYNEQFF. Full variable domain (outside the CDR3, taken from reference TRBV5-5 and TRBJ2-1): DAGVTQSPTHLIKTRGQQVTLRCSPISGHKSVSWYQQVLGQGPQFIFQYYEKEERGRGNFPDRFSARQFPNYSSELNVNALLLGDSALYLCASSLRLEAYNEQFFGPGTRLTVL.

This chain connects TRBV7-8 to TRBJ1-2. Per the germline V gene, CDR1 is SGHVS and CDR2 is FQNEAQ. The CDR3 runs 15 residues. The CDR3 region is CASSPQPGLHYGYTF.

The chain combines TRBV7-3 with TRBJ2-3; no DNA is available, so the TRBD1 call from TCRdb remains unchecked. The CDR3 contains 14 residues. Germline CDR1 reads SGHTA; CDR2 reads FQGTGA. CDR3 in amino acids: CASSGEGGPDTQYF. Together with reference TRBV7-3 and TRBJ2-3, the CDR3 gives the full variable domain: GAGVSQTPSNKVTEKGKYVELRCDPISGHTALYWYRQSLGQGPEFLIYFQGTGAADDSGLPNDRFFAVRPEGSVSTLKIQRTERGDSAVYLCASSGEGGPDTQYFGPGTRLTVL.

This chain uses TRBV7-8 with TRBJ1-6; there is no DNA to check the TCRdb D call of TRBD1. CDR1 and CDR2 (germline): SGHVS, FQNEAQ. CDR3 length equals 15 residues. CDR3 sequence reads: CASSPRGANNSPLHF.

The CDR3 loop reads CASSLGQTLNYGYTF. The rearrangement uses TRBV12-3 or TRBV12-4 and TRBJ1-2. This CDR3 spans 15 amino acids.

This chain connects TRBV4-2 to TRBJ2-2; TCRdb indicates TRBD1, and absent DNA this call remains unverified. In germline, CDR1 is LGHNA, CDR2 YNFKEQ. This CDR3 is built from 16 residues. The CDR3 here is CASSHPSGGGPGELFF.

This chain links TRBV19 with TRBJ1-1; TCRdb's D call of TRBD1 is untestable without DNA. The CDR3 spans 14 residues. Per germline, CDR1 LNHDA and CDR2 SQIVND (reference sequence). The CDR3 is CASSRGQPNTEAFF. The entire variable domain, with the rest obtained from reference TRBV19 and TRBJ1-1, is as follows: DGGITQSPKYLFRKEGQNVTLSCEQNLNHDAMYWYRQDPGQGLRLIYYSQIVNDFQKGDIAEGYSVSREKKESFPLTVTSAQKNPTAFYLCASSRGQPNTEAFFGQGTRLTVV.

The rearrangement links TRBV24-1 to TRBJ2-3; TCRdb returns TRBD1, unconfirmable since there is no DNA. Germline V CDR1 and CDR2: KGHDR, SFDVKD. The CDR3 loop spans 15 amino acids. The CDR3 loop is CATSERGQGADTQYF.

The V gene is TRBV6-1, the J gene TRBJ1-6; without DNA, the TCRdb call of TRBD1 cannot be checked. CDR3 length: 14 amino acids. The germline V gene encodes CDR1 MNHNS and CDR2 SASEGT. The CDR3 region is CASRSGTDNSPLHF.

The J gene is TRBJ1-5, the V gene TRBV13. The CDR3 has 15 residues. The germline V gene encodes CDR1 PRHDT and CDR2 FYEKMQ (reference sequence). Here the CDR3 reads CASSLGRQANQPQHF.

V gene TRBV2 combines with J gene TRBJ2-2; TCRdb's D call, TRBD2, is unchecked because there is no DNA. CDR1 is SNHLY and CDR2 is FYNNEI in the germline V gene. The CDR3 has 16 residues. CDR3 loop: CASSEKGRLWTGELFF.

This rearrangement joins TRBV7-9 to TRBJ2-3. The CDR3 consists of 15 residues. The germline V gene encodes CDR1 SEHNR and CDR2 FQNEAQ (reference sequence). This CDR3 reads CASSEIEASTDTQYF.

The chain uses TRBV5-1 and TRBJ2-3. The CDR3 contains 17 residues. Germline values: CDR1 SGHRS, CDR2 YFSETQ. The CDR3 sequence: CASSLEMATTSTDTQYF.

The CDR3 loop is CASRDGRTYNSPLHF. The chain links TRBV6-4 to TRBJ1-6; there is no DNA to check the TCRdb D call of TRBD1. CDR3 length equals 15 residues. CDR1 and CDR2 (germline): MRHNA, SNTAGT.

This chain connects TRBV14 to TRBJ2-3; TCRdb returns TRBD2, unconfirmable since there is no DNA. Germline loops: CDR1 SGHDN, CDR2 FVKESK. The CDR3 length is 16 residues. CDR3: CASSLGLAGIGDTQYF.

The V and J genes are TRBV20-1 and TRBJ2-1. The V gene's germline CDR1 is DFQATT and CDR2 SNEGSKA (reference sequence). The CDR3 spans 14 residues. The CDR3 sequence is CSALTPYAHNEQFF.

The rearrangement uses TRBV6-2 or TRBV6-3 and TRBJ2-7. The CDR3 consists of 14 residues. Germline CDR1 MNHEY, CDR2 SVGEGT. CDR3 sequence: CASNPRGGAYEQYF.

The chain has TRBV7-2 and TRBJ2-2; without DNA, the TCRdb call of TRBD1 cannot be checked. This CDR3 has 13 residues. The germline gives CDR1 SGHTA, CDR2 FQGNSA. The CDR3 sequence: CASRPPGPGELFF.